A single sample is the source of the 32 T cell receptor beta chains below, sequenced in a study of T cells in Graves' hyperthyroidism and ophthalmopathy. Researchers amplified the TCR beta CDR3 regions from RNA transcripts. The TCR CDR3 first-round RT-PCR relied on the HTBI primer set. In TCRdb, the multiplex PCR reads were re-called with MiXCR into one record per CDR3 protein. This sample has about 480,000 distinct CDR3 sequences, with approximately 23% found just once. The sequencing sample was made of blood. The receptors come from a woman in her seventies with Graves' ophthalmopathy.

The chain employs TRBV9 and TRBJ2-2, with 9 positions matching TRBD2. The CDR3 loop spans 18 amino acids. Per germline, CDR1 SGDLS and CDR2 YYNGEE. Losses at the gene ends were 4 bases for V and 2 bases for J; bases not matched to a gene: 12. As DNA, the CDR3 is TGTGCCAGCAGCCCACAGGTTCTAGCGGGATCAAACACCGGGGAGCTGTTTTTT. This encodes CASSPQVLAGSNTGELFF.

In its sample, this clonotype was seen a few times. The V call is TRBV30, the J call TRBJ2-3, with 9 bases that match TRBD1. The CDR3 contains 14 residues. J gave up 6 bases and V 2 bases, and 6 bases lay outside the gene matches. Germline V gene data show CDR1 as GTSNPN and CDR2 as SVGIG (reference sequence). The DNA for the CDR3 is TGTGCCTGGAGTATGGACAGGGGTGTTGATACGCAGTATTTT. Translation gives CAWSMDRGVDTQYF.

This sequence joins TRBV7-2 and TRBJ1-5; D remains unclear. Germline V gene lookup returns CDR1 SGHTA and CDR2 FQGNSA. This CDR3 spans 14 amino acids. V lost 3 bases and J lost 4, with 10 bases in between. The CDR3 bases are TGTGCCAGCAGCTTGGGTCAGGTGAATCAGCCCCAGCATTTT. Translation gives CASSLGQVNQPQHF.

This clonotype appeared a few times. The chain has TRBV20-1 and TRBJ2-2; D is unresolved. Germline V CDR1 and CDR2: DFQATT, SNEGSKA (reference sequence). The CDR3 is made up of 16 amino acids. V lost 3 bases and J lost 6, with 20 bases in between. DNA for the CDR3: TGCAGTGCTAGGGCTTCTTATGGAGATGGGGCCGGGGAGCTGTTTTTT. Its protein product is CSARASYGDGAGELFF.

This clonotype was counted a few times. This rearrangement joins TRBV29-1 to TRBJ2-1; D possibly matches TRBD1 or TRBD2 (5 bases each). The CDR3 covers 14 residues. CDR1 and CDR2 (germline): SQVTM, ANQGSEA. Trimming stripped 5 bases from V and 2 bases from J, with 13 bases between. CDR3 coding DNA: TGCAGCGTTCAGGTTCCGGGGCCCTACAATGAGCAGTTCTTC. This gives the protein CSVQVPGPYNEQFF.

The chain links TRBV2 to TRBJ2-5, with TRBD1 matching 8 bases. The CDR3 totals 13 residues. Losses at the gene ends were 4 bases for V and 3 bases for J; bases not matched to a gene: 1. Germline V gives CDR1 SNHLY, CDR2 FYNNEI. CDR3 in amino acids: CASSGTGKETQYF. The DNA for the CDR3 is TGTGCCAGCAGTGGGACAGGGAAAGAGACCCAGTACTTC.

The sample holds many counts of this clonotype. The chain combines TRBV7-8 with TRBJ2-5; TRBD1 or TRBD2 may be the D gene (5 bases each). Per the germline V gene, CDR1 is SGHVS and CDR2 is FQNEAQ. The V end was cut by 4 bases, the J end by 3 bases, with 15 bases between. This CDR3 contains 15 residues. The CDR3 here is CASSYQRGTKETQYF. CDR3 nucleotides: TGTGCCAGCAGCTATCAGAGGGGAACTAAAGAGACCCAGTACTTC. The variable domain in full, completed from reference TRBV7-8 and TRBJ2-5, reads GAGVSQSPRYKVAKRGQDVALRCDPISGHVSLFWYQQALGQGPEFLTYFQNEAQLDKSGLPSDRFFAERPEGSVSTLKIQRTQQEDSAVYLCASSYQRGTKETQYFGPGTRLLVL.

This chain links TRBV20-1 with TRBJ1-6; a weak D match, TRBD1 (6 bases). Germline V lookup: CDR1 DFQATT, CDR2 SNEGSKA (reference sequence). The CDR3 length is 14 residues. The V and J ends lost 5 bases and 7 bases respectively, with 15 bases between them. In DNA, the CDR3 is TGCAGTGCTTCCGGGCAAGGGGGGAATTCACCCCTCCACTTT. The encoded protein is CSASGQGGNSPLHF.

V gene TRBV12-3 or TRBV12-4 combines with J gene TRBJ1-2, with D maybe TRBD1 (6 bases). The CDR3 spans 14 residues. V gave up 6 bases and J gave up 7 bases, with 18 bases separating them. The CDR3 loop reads CASSRGQSQRGYTF. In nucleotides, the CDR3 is TGTGCCAGCAGCCGCGGACAGAGCCAACGTGGCTACACCTTC.

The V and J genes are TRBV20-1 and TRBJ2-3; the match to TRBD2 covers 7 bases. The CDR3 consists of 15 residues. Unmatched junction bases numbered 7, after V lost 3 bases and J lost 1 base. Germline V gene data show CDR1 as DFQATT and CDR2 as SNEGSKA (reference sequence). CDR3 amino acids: CSARKAGVRTDTQYF. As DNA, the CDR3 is TGCAGTGCTAGGAAGGCGGGAGTACGCACAGATACGCAGTATTTT.

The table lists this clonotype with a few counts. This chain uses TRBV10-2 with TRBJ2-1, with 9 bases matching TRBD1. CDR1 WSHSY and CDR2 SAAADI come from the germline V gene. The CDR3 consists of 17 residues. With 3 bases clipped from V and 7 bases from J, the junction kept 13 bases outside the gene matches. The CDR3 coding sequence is TGCGCCAGCAGTGATACCGGGACAGGGAGCAAAATGAATGAGCAGTTCTTC. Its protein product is CASSDTGTGSKMNEQFF.

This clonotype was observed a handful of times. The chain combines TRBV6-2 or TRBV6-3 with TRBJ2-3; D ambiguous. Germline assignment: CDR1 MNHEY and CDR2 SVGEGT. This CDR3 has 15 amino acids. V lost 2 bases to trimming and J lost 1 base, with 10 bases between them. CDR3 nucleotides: TGTGCCAGCAGTTACGACGGCACCGGCACAGATACGCAGTATTTT. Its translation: CASSYDGTGTDTQYF.

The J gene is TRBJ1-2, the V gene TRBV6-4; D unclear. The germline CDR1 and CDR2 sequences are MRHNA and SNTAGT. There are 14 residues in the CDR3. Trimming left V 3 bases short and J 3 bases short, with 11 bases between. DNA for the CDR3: TGTGCCAGCAGTGAATCCGGCAGATACTATGGCTACACCTTC. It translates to CASSESGRYYGYTF.

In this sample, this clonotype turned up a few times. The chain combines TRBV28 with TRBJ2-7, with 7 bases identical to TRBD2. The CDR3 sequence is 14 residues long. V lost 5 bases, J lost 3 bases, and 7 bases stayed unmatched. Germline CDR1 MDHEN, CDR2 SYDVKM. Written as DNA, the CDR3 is TGTGCCAGCAGTCCTCTTGGGGGGGTCTACGAGCAGTACTTC. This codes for CASSPLGGVYEQYF.

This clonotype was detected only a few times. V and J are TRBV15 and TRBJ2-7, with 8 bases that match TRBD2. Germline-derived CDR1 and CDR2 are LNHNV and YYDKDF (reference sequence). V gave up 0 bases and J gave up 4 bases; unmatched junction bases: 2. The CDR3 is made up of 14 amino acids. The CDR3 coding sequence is TGTGCCACCAGCAGAGATACTAGCGGATACGAGCAGTACTTC. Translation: CATSRDTSGYEQYF.

Here the CDR3 reads CASSPPGLSNYGYTF. CDR3 nucleotide sequence: TGTGCCAGCAGCCCCCCGGGCCTATCTAACTATGGCTACACCTTC. V usage is TRBV7-8 and J usage is TRBJ1-2; no definite D call. This CDR3 spans 15 amino acids. Germline-derived CDR1 and CDR2 are SGHVS and FQNEAQ. V lost 5 bases to trimming and J lost 0 bases, with 13 bases between them.

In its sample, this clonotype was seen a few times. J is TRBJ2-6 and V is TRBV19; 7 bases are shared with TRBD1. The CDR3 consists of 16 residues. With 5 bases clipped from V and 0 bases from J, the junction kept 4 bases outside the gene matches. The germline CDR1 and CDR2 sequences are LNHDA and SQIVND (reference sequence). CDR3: CASSLTGDSGANVLTF. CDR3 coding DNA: TGTGCCAGTAGTTTAACAGGGGACTCTGGGGCCAACGTCCTGACTTTC.

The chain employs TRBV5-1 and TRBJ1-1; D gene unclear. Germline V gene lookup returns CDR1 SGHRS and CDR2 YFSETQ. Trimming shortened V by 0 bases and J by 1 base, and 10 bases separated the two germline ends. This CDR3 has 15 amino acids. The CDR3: CASSLARAGNTEAFF. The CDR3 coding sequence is TGCGCCAGCAGCTTGGCAAGGGCGGGGAACACTGAAGCTTTCTTT.

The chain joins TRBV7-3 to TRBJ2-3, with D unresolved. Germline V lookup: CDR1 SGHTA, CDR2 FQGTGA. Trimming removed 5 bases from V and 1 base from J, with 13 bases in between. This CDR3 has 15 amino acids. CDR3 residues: CASSRSLAGTDTQYF. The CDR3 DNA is TGTGCCAGCAGCCGAAGTCTGGCGGGCACAGATACGCAGTATTTT.

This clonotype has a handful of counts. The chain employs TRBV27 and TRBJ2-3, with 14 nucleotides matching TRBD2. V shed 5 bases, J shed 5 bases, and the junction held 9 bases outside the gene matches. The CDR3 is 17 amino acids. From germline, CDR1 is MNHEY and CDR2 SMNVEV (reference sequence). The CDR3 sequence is CASSLTSGRAGGDTQYF. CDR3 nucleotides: TGTGCCAGCAGTCTGACTAGCGGGAGGGCCGGAGGAGATACGCAGTATTTT.

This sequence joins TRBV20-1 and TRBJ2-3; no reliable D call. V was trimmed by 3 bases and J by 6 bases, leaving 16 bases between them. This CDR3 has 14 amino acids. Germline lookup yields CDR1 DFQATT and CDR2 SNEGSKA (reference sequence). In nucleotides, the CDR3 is TGCAGTGCTAGTAGGTTGGAGTCGAGTGATACGCAGTATTTT. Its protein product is CSASRLESSDTQYF.

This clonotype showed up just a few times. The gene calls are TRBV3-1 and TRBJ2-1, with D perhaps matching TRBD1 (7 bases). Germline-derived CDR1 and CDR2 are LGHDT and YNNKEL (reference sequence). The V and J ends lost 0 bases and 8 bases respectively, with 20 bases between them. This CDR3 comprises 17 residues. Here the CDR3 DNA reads TGTGCCAGCAGCCAAGATCAAGCAGGGGGAGGTTTCGATGAGCAGTTCTTC. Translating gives CASSQDQAGGGFDEQFF.

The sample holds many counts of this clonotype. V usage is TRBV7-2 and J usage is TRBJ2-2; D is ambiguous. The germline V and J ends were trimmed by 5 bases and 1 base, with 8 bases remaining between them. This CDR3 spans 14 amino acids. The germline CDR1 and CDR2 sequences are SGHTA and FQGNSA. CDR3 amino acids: CASSPYKNTGELFF. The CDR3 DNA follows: TGTGCCAGCAGCCCGTACAAGAACACCGGGGAGCTGTTTTTT.

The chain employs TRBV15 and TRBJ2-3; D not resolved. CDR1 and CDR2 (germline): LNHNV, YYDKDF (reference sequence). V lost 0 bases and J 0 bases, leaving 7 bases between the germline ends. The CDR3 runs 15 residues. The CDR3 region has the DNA TGTGCCACCAGCAGAGACATGCGTAGCACAGATACGCAGTATTTT. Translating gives CATSRDMRSTDTQYF.

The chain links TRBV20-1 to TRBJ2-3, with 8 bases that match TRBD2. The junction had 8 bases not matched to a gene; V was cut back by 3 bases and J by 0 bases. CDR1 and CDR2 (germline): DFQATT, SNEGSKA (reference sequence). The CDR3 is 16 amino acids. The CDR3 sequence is CSASTGTRPSTDTQYF. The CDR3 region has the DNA TGCAGTGCTAGTACAGGGACTAGACCTAGCACAGATACGCAGTATTTT.

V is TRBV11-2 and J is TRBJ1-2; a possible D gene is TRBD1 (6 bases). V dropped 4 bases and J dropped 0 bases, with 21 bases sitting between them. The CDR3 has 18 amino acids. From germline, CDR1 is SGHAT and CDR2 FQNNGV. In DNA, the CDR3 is TGTGCCAGCAGCTCCATCAGGGGCGGATTAAGAGCTAACTATGGCTACACCTTC. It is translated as CASSSIRGGLRANYGYTF. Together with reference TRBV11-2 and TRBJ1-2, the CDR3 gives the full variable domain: EAGVAQSPRYKIIEKRQSVAFWCNPISGHATLYWYQQILGQGPKLLIQFQNNGVVDDSQLPKDRFSAERLKGVDSTLKIQPAKLEDSAVYLCASSSIRGGLRANYGYTFGSGTRLTVV.

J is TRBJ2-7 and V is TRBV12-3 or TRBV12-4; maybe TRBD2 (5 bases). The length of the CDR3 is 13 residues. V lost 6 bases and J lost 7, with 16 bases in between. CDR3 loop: CASSHSGNGEQYF. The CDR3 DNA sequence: TGTGCCAGCAGCCACTCCGGGAACGGGGAGCAGTACTTC.

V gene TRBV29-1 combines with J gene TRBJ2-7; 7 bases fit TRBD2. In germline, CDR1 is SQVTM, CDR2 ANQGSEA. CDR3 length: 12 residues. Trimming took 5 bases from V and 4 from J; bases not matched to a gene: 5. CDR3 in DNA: TGCAGCGTTAGCGGGGTTTCTTACGAGCAGTACTTC. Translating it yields CSVSGVSYEQYF.

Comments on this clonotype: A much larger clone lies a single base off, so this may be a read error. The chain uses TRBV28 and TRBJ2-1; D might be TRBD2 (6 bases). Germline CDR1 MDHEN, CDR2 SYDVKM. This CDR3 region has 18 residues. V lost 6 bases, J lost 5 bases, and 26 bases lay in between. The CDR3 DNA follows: TGTGCCAGCAGCCTCAGGCCAAACCGGGGGACCGTCCACAATGAGCAGTTCTTC. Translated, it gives CASSLRPNRGTVHNEQFF. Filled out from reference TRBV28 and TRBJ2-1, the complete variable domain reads DVKVTQSSRYLVKRTGEKVFLECVQDMDHENMFWYRQDPGLGLRLIYFSYDVKMKEKGDIPEGYSVSREKKERFSLILESASTNQTSMYLCASSLRPNRGTVHNEQFFGPGTRLTVL.

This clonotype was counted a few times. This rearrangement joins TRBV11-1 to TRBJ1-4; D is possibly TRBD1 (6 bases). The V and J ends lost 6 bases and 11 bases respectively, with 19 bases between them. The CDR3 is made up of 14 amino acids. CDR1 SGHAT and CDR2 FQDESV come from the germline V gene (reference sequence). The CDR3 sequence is CASSPGGLRMKLFF. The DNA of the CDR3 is TGTGCCAGCAGTCCGGGGGGCCTTCGGATGAAACTGTTTTTT.

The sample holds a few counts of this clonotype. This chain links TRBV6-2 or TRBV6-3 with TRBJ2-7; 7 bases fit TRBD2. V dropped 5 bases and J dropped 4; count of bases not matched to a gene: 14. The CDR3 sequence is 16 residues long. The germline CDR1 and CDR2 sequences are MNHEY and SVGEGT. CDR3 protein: CASSQKGGPKAYEQYF. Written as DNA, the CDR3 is TGTGCCAGCAGTCAGAAGGGAGGGCCTAAGGCATACGAGCAGTACTTC.

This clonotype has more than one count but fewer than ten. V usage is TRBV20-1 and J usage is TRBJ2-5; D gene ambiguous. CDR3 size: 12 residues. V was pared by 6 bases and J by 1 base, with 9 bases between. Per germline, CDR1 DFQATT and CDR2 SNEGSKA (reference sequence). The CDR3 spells CSARTPQETQYF. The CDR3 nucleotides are TGCAGTGCGAGGACCCCCCAAGAGACCCAGTACTTC.